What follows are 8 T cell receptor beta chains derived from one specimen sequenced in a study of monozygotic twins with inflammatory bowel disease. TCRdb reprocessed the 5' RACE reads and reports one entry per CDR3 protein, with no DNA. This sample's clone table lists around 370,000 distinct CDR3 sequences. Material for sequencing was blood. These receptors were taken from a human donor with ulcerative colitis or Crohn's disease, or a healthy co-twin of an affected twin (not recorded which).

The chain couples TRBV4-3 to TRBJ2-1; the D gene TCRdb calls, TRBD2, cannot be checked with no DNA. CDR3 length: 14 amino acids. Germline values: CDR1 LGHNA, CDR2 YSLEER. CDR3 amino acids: CASSHSGRYNEQFF.

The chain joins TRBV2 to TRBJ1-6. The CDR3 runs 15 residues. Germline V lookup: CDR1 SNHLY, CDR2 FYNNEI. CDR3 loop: CASSDREGGNSPLHF.

CDR3 sequence: CAWSVVSRGYYEQYF. V and J are TRBV30 and TRBJ2-7. The CDR3 runs to 15 residues. From germline, CDR1 is GTSNPN and CDR2 SVGIG (reference sequence).

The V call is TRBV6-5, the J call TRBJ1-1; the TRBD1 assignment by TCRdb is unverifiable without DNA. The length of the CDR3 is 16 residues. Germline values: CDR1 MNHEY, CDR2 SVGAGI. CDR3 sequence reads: CASSYSGRGENTEAFF.

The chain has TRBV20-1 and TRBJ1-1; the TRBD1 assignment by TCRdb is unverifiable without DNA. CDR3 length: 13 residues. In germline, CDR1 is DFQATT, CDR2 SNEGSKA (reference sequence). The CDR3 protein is CSAPRGTQTEAFF.

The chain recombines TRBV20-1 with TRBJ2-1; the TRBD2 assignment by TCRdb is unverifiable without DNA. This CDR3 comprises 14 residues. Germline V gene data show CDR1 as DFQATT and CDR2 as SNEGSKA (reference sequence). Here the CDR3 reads CSAQQRARWNEQFF.

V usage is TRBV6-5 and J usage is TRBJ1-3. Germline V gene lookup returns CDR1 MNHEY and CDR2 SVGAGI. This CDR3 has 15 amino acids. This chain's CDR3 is CASSTQVSSGNTIYF.

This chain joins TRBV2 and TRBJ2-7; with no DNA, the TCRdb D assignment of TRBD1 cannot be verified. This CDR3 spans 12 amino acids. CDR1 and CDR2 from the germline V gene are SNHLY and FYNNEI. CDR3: CASRDRGYEQYF.